A selection of T cell receptor beta chains follows, all from one sample in a study of cytomegalovirus exposure and HLA in healthy donors. The assay was immunoSEQ multiplex PCR, and TCRdb's table has in-frame clones only and misses some. The table has about 74,000 clones, 85% to 95% seen once. Source material: PBMCs. The origin of the receptors is a young woman in good health and CMV-seropositive. CDR3s include the opening cysteine and the closing phenylalanine or tryptophan. The order of the fields is J gene, D gene, V gene, clone size, CDR3 protein, CDR3 DNA. A D gene is named only where the DNA matches it firmly. Clone sizes are given selectively: once, few, many, or a class where the clone is expanded.

TRBJ1-4 TRBD1 TRBV19 . CASSQGANEKLFF TGTGCCAGTTCCCAGGGGGCTAATGAAAAACTGTTTTTT
TRBJ2-2 . TRBV5-4 . CASSLGRGQNTGELFF TGTGCCAGCAGCTTGGGCAGGGGCCAGAACACCGGGGAGCTGTTTTTT
TRBJ2-2 . TRBV5-4 . CASSPTGRPGELFF TGTGCCAGCAGCCCGACAGGTAGACCCGGGGAGCTGTTTTTT
TRBJ2-6 . TRBV7-8 . CASTSTHPGDPSGANVLTF TGTGCCAGCACCTCAACCCACCCAGGGGACCCATCTGGGGCCAACGTCCTGACTTTC
TRBJ2-3 . TRBV2 once CASSGARETDTQYF TGTGCCAGCAGTGGGGCGAGAGAGACAGATACGCAGTATTTT
TRBJ2-3 . TRBV5-1 . CASSLRDTQYF TGCGCCAGCAGCCTGCGGGATACGCAGTATTTT
TRBJ1-1 TRBD1 TRBV5-6 once CASSAPGQGPEAFF TGTGCCAGCAGCGCGCCGGGACAGGGGCCCGAAGCTTTCTTT
TRBJ2-1 . TRBV29-1 . CSVERSSGSLSSYNEQFF TGCAGCGTTGAACGGAGTAGCGGCTCCTTGAGTTCCTACAATGAGCAGTTCTTC
TRBJ1-5 . TRBV27 . CASSLGGAGQPQHF TGTGCCAGCAGTTTGGGGGGGGCAGGTCAGCCCCAGCATTTT
TRBJ2-6 . TRBV6-1 . CASSFRVTGANVLTF TGTGCCAGCAGTTTCAGGGTGACTGGGGCCAACGTCCTGACTTTC
TRBJ2-7 TRBD2 TRBV10-2 . CASRVAGGSYEQYF TGCGCCAGCAGGGTAGCGGGAGGCTCCTACGAGCAGTACTTC
TRBJ2-5 . TRBV30 . CAWSVGPGVKTQYF TGTGCCTGGAGTGTGGGGCCAGGGGTCAAGACCCAGTACTTC
TRBJ2-7 TRBD2 TRBV7-9 . CASSDGLAGRSYEQYF TGTGCCAGCAGCGATGGACTAGCGGGGCGCTCCTACGAGCAGTACTTC
TRBJ2-3 TRBD2 TRBV27 . CASSQREGPFDTQYF TGTGCCAGCAGCCAGCGGGAGGGCCCTTTTGATACGCAGTATTTT
TRBJ1-5 TRBD1 TRBV30 once CAWDRGIFSNQPQHF TGTGCCTGGGACAGGGGAATCTTTAGCAATCAGCCCCAGCATTTT
TRBJ2-7 . TRBV10-2 once CASSEFTGYEQYF TGCGCCAGCAGTGAGTTCACTGGTTACGAGCAGTACTTC
TRBJ2-1 TRBD2 TRBV4-2 . CASSQGSSGSPNEQFF TGTGCCAGCAGCCAAGGGTCTAGCGGGAGCCCGAATGAGCAGTTCTTC
TRBJ1-1 . TRBV11-3 . CASSWGMNTEAFF TGTGCCAGCAGCTGGGGCATGAACACTGAAGCTTTCTTT
TRBJ2-7 . TRBV18 few CASSRAGQAYEQYF TGTGCCAGCTCACGCGCAGGTCAAGCCTACGAGCAGTACTTC
TRBJ2-7 . TRBV5-4 . CASSLVHRVGGEQYF TGTGCCAGCAGCTTGGTTCACAGGGTAGGGGGCGAGCAGTACTTC
TRBJ1-5 . TRBV27 . CASSFVTGNQPQHF TGTGCCAGCAGTTTCGTAACAGGAAATCAGCCCCAGCATTTT
TRBJ2-7 . TRBV14 . CASSQDHGVTEQYF TGTGCCAGCAGCCAAGATCACGGGGTTACCGAGCAGTACTTC
TRBJ1-1 . TRBV11-3 few CATSWGGEAFF TGTGCCACCTCATGGGGGGGTGAAGCTTTCTTT
TRBJ2-2 TRBD1 TRBV19 . CASSSQPTGGFGELFF TGTGCCAGTTCTTCGCAACCGACAGGGGGCTTCGGGGAGCTGTTTTTT
TRBJ1-2 . TRBV5-4 . CASSFDTNYGYTF TGTGCCAGCAGCTTTGACACAAACTATGGCTACACCTTC
TRBJ1-4 . TRBV15 . CATSRSKDTKNEKLFF TGTGCCACCAGCAGGAGCAAGGACACTAAAAATGAAAAACTGTTTTTT
TRBJ2-3 TRBD2 TRBV19 . CASSIDREGLGDTQYF TGTGCCAGTAGTATAGATCGGGAGGGGCTAGGGGATACGCAGTATTTT
TRBJ1-2 TRBD1 TRBV5-1 . CASSDRGGNYGYTF TGCGCCAGCAGCGACAGGGGAGGAAACTATGGCTACACCTTC
TRBJ1-3 TRBD1 TRBV7-2 . CASSTRDRGRNTIYF TGTGCCAGCAGCACCCGGGACAGGGGTCGGAACACCATATATTTT
TRBJ1-2 . TRBV4-1 . CASSQDLAQGPFYGYTF TGCGCCAGCAGCCAAGACTTAGCGCAGGGGCCTTTCTATGGCTACACCTTC
TRBJ1-4 . TRBV2 few CASSEGNGEFEKLFF TGTGCCAGCAGTGAGGGTAATGGGGAGTTTGAAAAACTGTTTTTT